The TCR beta chain under discussion was sequenced for a study of a mutant IDH1 vaccine in newly diagnosed glioma. On the study more broadly: With temozolomide cycles, or 4-6 weeks after radiotherapy alone, vaccination was started. Every participant had undergone radiotherapy, temozolomide, or both before, and most underwent both. Study-level points and caveats: Immune responses arising from the vaccine appeared in about 94% of patients.

A remark on this clone: Its target is not known.

Germline V CDR1 and CDR2: SNHLY, FYNNEI. The CDR3 contains 14 residues. Trimming removed 6 bases from V and 0 bases from J; junction bases left unmatched: 1. Time point indicated: week 47, end of study. The vaccine gave 300 ug of a 20-mer mutant IDH1 peptide subcutaneously per dose. Libraries were prepared by immunoSEQ multiplex PCR; TCRdb keeps only in-frame clonotypes and omits some of them. Among approximately 56,000 clones listed, about 61% were seen once. The material sequenced was peripheral blood mononuclear cells (PBMCs), taken from a glioma patient whose treatment included an IDH1 peptide vaccine. The V gene is TRBV2, the J gene TRBJ1-2; 10 bases align to TRBD1. This clonotype was obtained from a man aged 40-49 years with glioma. Some clones in this sample may be carry-over from other donors' samples. The chain's CDR3 is CASRGTGANYGYTF. The CDR3, as DNA: TGTGCCAGCAGGGGGACAGGGGCTAACTATGGCTACACCTTC.